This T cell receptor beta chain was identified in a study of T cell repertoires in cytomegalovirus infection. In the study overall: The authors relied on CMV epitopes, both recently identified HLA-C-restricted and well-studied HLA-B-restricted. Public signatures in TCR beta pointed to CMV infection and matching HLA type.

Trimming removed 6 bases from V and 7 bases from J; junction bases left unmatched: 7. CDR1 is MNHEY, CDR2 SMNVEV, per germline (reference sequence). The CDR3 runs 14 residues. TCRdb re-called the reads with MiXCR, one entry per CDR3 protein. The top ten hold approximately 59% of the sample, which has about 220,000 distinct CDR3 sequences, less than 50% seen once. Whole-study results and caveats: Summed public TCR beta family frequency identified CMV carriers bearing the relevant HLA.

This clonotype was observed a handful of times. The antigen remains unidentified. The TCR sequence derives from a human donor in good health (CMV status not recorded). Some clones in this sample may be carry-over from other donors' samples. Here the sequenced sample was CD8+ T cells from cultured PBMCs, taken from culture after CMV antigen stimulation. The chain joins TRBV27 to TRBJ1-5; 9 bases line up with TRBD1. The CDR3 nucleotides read TGTGCCAGCAGGTCCGGGACAGGGTACCAGCCCCAGCATTTT. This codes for CASRSGTGYQPQHF.